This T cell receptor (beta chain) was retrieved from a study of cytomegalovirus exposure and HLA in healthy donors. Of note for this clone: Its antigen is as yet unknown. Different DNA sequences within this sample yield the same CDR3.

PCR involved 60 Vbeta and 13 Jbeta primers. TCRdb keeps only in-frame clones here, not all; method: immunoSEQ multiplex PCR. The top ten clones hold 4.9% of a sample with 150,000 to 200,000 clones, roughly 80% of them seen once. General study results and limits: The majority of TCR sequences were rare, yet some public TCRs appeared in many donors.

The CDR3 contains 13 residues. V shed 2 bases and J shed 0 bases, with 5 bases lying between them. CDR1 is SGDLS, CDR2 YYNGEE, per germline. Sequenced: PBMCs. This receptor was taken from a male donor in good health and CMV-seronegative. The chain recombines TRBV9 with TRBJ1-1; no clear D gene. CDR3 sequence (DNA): TGTGCCAGCAGCGTCGGGATGAACACTGAAGCTTTCTTT. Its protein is CASSVGMNTEAFF.